Listed below are T cell receptor beta chains from one sample, sequenced in a study of CD8 T cells in ankylosing spondylitis. TCRdb itself ran the 5' RACE reads through MiXCR, one entry per CDR3 protein. The data hold a few hundred thousand distinct CDR3 sequences, with 7.5% to 9% observed a single time. Material for sequencing was blood, either unsorted or a sorted T cell fraction (not recorded which). Receptor source: a male donor with ankylosing spondylitis. Both conserved end residues are part of each CDR3. A D gene is named only where the DNA matches it firmly. Size tells how often a clone was seen (once, few, many) or the class of an expanded clone, and some rows leave it out.

.,TRBV9,TRBJ1-2,many,CASSVGQDYGYTF,TGTGCCAGCAGCGTAGGACAGGACTATGGCTACACCTTC
TRBD1,TRBV2,TRBJ1-5,few,CASSEAQGESQPQHF,TGTGCCAGCAGTGAAGCGCAGGGGGAGTCTCAGCCCCAGCATTTT
.,TRBV6-2/TRBV6-3,TRBJ2-2,many,CASSSHSANTGELFF,TGTGCCAGCAGTTCACACTCCGCGAACACCGGGGAGCTGTTTTTT
.,TRBV3-1,TRBJ1-2,many,CASSQETDWPYGYTF,TGTGCCAGCAGCCAAGAGACAGATTGGCCCTATGGCTACACCTTC
.,TRBV11-2,TRBJ1-1,many,CASSFRGVNTEAFF,TGTGCCAGCAGTTTCCGAGGGGTGAACACTGAAGCTTTCTTT
.,TRBV11-2,TRBJ2-3,.,CASSLGWGRHTQYF,TGTGCCAGCAGCTTAGGGTGGGGGAGGCATACGCAGTATTTT
TRBD2,TRBV5-6,TRBJ2-5,many,CASALGASGNPYF,TGTGCCAGCGCCCTTGGGGCTAGCGGGAATCCTTACTTC
.,TRBV5-1,TRBJ2-7,few,CASSLGDGSSYEQYF,TGCGCCAGCAGCTTGGGGGACGGGAGCTCCTACGAGCAGTACTTC
.,TRBV11-2,TRBJ1-5,.,CASSLDSGRPQHF,TGTGCCAGCAGCTTAGACTCAGGGAGGCCCCAGCATTTT
TRBD2,TRBV10-3,TRBJ2-3,few,CAIGGRSGREADTQYF,TGTGCCATCGGCGGGCGGAGCGGGAGGGAAGCAGATACGCAGTATTTT
.,TRBV7-2,TRBJ2-3,.,CASSLAWRGGTDTQYF,TGTGCCAGCAGCTTAGCGTGGCGAGGGGGCACAGATACGCAGTATTTT